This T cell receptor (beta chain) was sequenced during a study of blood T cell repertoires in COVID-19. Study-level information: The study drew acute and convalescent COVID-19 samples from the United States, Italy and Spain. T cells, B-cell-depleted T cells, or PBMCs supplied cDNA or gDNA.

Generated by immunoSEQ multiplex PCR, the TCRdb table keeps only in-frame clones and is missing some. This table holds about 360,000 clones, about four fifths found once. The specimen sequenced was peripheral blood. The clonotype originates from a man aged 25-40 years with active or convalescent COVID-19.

The CDR3 DNA reads TGTGCCAGCAGTTACCAGCAGGGGGAGCAGTACTTC. This encodes CASSYQQGEQYF. The chain is built from TRBV6-6 and TRBJ2-7, with D perhaps TRBD1 (6 bases). V lost 2 bases and J lost 7, with 9 bases in between. Germline CDR1 and CDR2: MNHNY and SVGAGI (reference sequence). This CDR3 region has 12 residues.